The table lists the clone carrying this TCR beta chain with a few counts. Its antigen is as yet unknown. This entry is derived from a study of T cells after yellow fever vaccination. At the level of the study: Preparation of the low-cell-number fractions used SMART-Seq v4 Ultra Low Input.

They built TCR cDNA with 5'RACE template switching, a step that put in a universal primer site and UMIs. MiXCR, run by TCRdb on the 5' RACE reads, gives a single entry per CDR3 protein. In the table there are 450,000 to 550,000 distinct CDR3 sequences, 21% of which are singletons. The CDR3 loop spans 16 amino acids. Trimming cost V 1 base and J 5 bases, with 20 bases left between them. Germline V gene data show CDR1 as SQVTM and CDR2 as ANQGSEA. Findings of the study overall: There was a possibility that FACS-sorted repertoires contained abundant clonotypes contaminating from the bulk population.

The chain recombines TRBV29-1 with TRBJ2-5; D is perhaps TRBD1 (6 bases). This clonotype was obtained from a man in his late teens or twenties who received the YFV17D yellow fever vaccine. Source: PBMCs, taken approximately 20 days after the first yellow fever vaccination. In DNA form, the CDR3 reads TGCAGCGTTGAAGTCCTAACAGGGAGAACCAGGGAGACCCAGTACTTC. Protein: CSVEVLTGRTRETQYF.